The 28 T cell receptor beta chains given below trace back to one sample, sequenced in a study of blood T cell repertoires in COVID-19. The repertoire was sequenced with immunoSEQ multiplex PCR; TCRdb's copy has only in-frame clones and lacks some. The data contain 150,000 to 200,000 clones, approximately 83% of them singletons. Sequencing input: PBMCs or T cells enriched from blood (not recorded which). These receptors originate from a woman aged 55-75 years who had recovered from COVID-19.

The gene calls are TRBV9 and TRBJ2-5; the match to TRBD1 covers 8 bases. J lost 5 bases, V lost 4 bases, and 4 bases had no gene match. The V gene's germline CDR1 is SGDLS and CDR2 YYNGEE. The length of the CDR3 is 13 residues. The CDR3 nucleotides read TGTGCCAGCAGCCCAGGGGGCTGGGAGACCCAGTACTTC. The encoded protein is CASSPGGWETQYF.

This chain joins TRBV24-1 and TRBJ1-2; D call uncertain. This CDR3 is built from 19 residues. Germline-derived CDR1 and CDR2 are KGHDR and SFDVKD. Trimming removed 0 bases from V and 3 bases from J, with 22 bases in between. This CDR3 reads CATSDLPQQSNPIYYGYTF. In DNA form, the CDR3 reads TGTGCCACCAGTGATTTGCCCCAACAGAGTAACCCAATCTACTATGGCTACACCTTC.

The CDR3 here is CASRPPGGGKANQPQHF. CDR3 bases: TGTGCCAGTAGACCCCCGGGAGGAGGGAAGGCGAATCAGCCCCAGCATTTT. The J gene is TRBJ1-5, the V gene TRBV19; no clear D gene. This CDR3 has 17 residues. V lost 6 bases, J lost 4 bases, and 22 bases lay in between. CDR1 is LNHDA, CDR2 SQIVND, per germline (reference sequence).

V gene TRBV6-6 combines with J gene TRBJ1-6; 8 positions agree with TRBD1. V shed 11 bases, J shed 7 bases, and the junction held 7 bases outside the gene matches. This CDR3 comprises 13 residues. Germline CDR1 and CDR2: MNHNY and SVGAGI (reference sequence). The CDR3 DNA reads TGTGCCGTCAGGACAGGGCTGAATTCACCCCTCCACTTT. This translates into CAVRTGLNSPLHF.

This clone has a handful of counts. V is TRBV21-1 and J is TRBJ2-7; TRBD2, as called in the table, went unchecked against the DNA. TRBV21-1 is an annotated pseudogene. There are 17 residues in the CDR3. The CDR3: CASSKRASGRGDYEQYF. The DNA for the CDR3 is TGTGCCAGCAGCAAGCGGGCTAGCGGGAGAGGGGACTACGAGCAGTACTTC.

Comment on this clone: Relative to the germline gene, one junction end is altered; a read error may explain this. The genes are TRBV7-6 and TRBJ2-3; TRBD2 matches at 8 bases. Germline CDR1 is SGHVS and CDR2 is FNYEAQ. The CDR3 contains 14 residues. CDR3: CASSIWTSKDTQYF. The DNA of the CDR3 is TGTGCCAGCAGCATCTGGACTAGCAAAGATACGCAGTATTTT.

V and J are TRBV3-1 (or the pseudogene TRBV3-2) and TRBJ2-1; TRBD1 might be the D (5 bases). In germline, CDR1 is LGHDT, CDR2 YNNKEL (reference sequence). Trimming stripped 3 bases from V and 8 bases from J, with 14 bases between. CDR3 size: 14 residues. DNA for the CDR3: TGTGCCAGCAGCCACTCCAGGGCCGGCTATGAGCAGTTCTTC. It codes for CASSHSRAGYEQFF.

The rearrangement uses TRBV3-1 (or the pseudogene TRBV3-2) and TRBJ2-1; 9 nucleotides align to TRBD1. The germline V gene encodes CDR1 LGHDT and CDR2 YNNKEL (reference sequence). Trimming at V came to 7 bases and at J to 5 bases, leaving 9 bases not matched to a gene. The CDR3 extends over 15 amino acids. In DNA form, the CDR3 reads TGTGCCAGCAACCAGCCGGGACAGGGCCACAATGAGCAGTTCTTC. Translation gives CASNQPGQGHNEQFF.

This clone was observed a handful of times. The chain has TRBV3-1 (or the pseudogene TRBV3-2) and TRBJ2-7; TRBD2 matches 9 bases. Germline V lookup: CDR1 LGHDT, CDR2 YNNKEL (reference sequence). This CDR3 comprises 14 residues. The junction had 3 bases not matched to a gene; V was cut back by 6 bases and J by 0 bases. The CDR3 DNA reads TGTGCCAGCAGAGATAGCGGGAGCTCCTACGAGCAGTACTTC. It is translated as CASRDSGSSYEQYF.

The chain combines TRBV5-1 with TRBJ1-2, with 12 nucleotides matching TRBD1. From germline, CDR1 is SGHRS and CDR2 YFSETQ. The CDR3 length is 17 residues. J was trimmed by 7 bases and V by 4 bases; bases with no gene match: 14. CDR3 loop: CASSAGGTGGSSGGYTF. CDR3 sequence (DNA): TGCGCCAGCAGCGCAGGAGGGACAGGGGGCTCCTCTGGTGGCTACACCTTC.

This chain joins TRBV28 and TRBJ2-1, with 8 bases matching TRBD2. Germline values: CDR1 MDHEN, CDR2 SYDVKM. This CDR3 is built from 15 residues. V was clipped by 2 bases and J by 7 bases; unmatched bases: 7. CDR3 in amino acids: CASSLLAGGINEQFF. CDR3 sequence (DNA): TGTGCCAGCAGTTTACTGGCGGGAGGTATAAATGAGCAGTTCTTC. The full variable domain, in which reference TRBV28 and TRBJ2-1 provide the parts outside the CDR3, is DVKVTQSSRYLVKRTGEKVFLECVQDMDHENMFWYRQDPGLGLRLIYFSYDVKMKEKGDIPEGYSVSREKKERFSLILESASTNQTSMYLCASSLLAGGINEQFFGPGTRLTVL.

The chain is built from TRBV5-1 and TRBJ2-2, with 7 bases identical to TRBD1. Per the germline V gene, CDR1 is SGHRS and CDR2 is YFSETQ. The CDR3 loop spans 18 amino acids. The ends lost 3 bases at V and 6 bases at J; junction bases unmatched: 17. The chain's CDR3 is CASSWGRGNRGTSGELFF. CDR3 nucleotides: TGCGCCAGCAGCTGGGGTCGTGGTAACAGGGGAACGTCCGGGGAGCTGTTTTTT.

This clone was observed a handful of times. The chain recombines TRBV5-6 with TRBJ2-2, with D possibly matching TRBD1 (6 bases). The CDR3 is 16 amino acids. Between the trimmed V and J ends, which lost 0 bases and 5 bases, there was a span of 14 bases. Germline CDR1 is SGHDT and CDR2 is YYEEEE. The CDR3 here is CASSLVGAPLTGELFF. DNA of the CDR3: TGTGCCAGCAGCTTGGTGGGGGCCCCATTAACCGGGGAGCTGTTTTTT.

This clone was found a few times. The genes are TRBV7-8 and TRBJ1-1, with D hard to call. The CDR3 covers 13 residues. The germline V and J ends were trimmed by 2 bases and 0 bases, with 4 bases remaining between them. Germline V gene data show CDR1 as SGHVS and CDR2 as FQNEAQ. The CDR3 protein is CASSLSVNTEAFF. In nucleotides, the CDR3 is TGTGCCAGCAGCTTATCAGTGAACACTGAAGCTTTCTTT.

This rearrangement joins TRBV18 to TRBJ1-5; D gene uncertain. The CDR3 runs 15 residues. The germline CDR1 and CDR2 sequences are KGHSH and LQKENI. V was pared by 3 bases and J by 0 bases, with 9 bases between. This CDR3 reads CASSPAVNSNQPQHF. Here the CDR3 DNA reads TGTGCCAGCTCACCGGCGGTTAATAGCAATCAGCCCCAGCATTTT.

The chain links TRBV3-1 (or the pseudogene TRBV3-2) to TRBJ2-7; perhaps TRBD1 as D (6 bases). The CDR3 spans 13 residues. Germline V gene data show CDR1 as LGHDT and CDR2 as YNNKEL (reference sequence). Trimming took 4 bases from V and 4 from J, leaving 11 bases between them. The CDR3 is CASSLSRGYEQYF. CDR3 DNA sequence: TGTGCCAGCAGCCTGAGCAGGGGTTACGAGCAGTACTTC.

The V gene is TRBV5-1, the J gene TRBJ2-7; TRBD1 matches at 10 bases. From germline, CDR1 is SGHRS and CDR2 YFSETQ. The J segment lost 6 bases and the V segment lost 4 bases, leaving 4 bases of the junction unmatched. The CDR3 totals 13 residues. In nucleotides, the CDR3 is TGCGCCAGCAGCGGGACAGGGGAAGGCGAGCAGTACTTC. It codes for CASSGTGEGEQYF.

This clone was counted a single time. The V and J genes are TRBV7-8 and TRBJ1-2; unclear D gene. The germline V and J ends were trimmed by 3 bases and 0 bases, with 11 bases remaining between them. Germline V CDR1 and CDR2: SGHVS, FQNEAQ. This CDR3 is built from 15 residues. The CDR3 protein is CASSFYRITNYGYTF. In nucleotides, the CDR3 is TGTGCCAGCAGCTTCTACAGAATAACTAACTATGGCTACACCTTC.

The chain couples TRBV19 to TRBJ1-2; 7 bases are shared with TRBD1. The CDR3 loop spans 13 amino acids. V gave up 6 bases and J gave up 8 bases; unmatched junction bases: 9. Germline CDR1 is LNHDA and CDR2 is SQIVND (reference sequence). The chain's CDR3 is CASSWDRPSGYTF. The CDR3 DNA reads as TGTGCCAGTAGCTGGGACAGACCTAGCGGCTACACCTTC. Combining the CDR3 with reference TRBV19 and TRBJ1-2 gives the whole variable domain DGGITQSPKYLFRKEGQNVTLSCEQNLNHDAMYWYRQDPGQGLRLIYYSQIVNDFQKGDIAEGYSVSREKKESFPLTVTSAQKNPTAFYLCASSWDRPSGYTFGSGTRLTVV.

The chain links TRBV2 to TRBJ2-2, with TRBD1 matching 7 bases. There are 15 residues in the CDR3. Germline CDR1 reads SNHLY; CDR2 reads FYNNEI. Trimming at V came to 6 bases and at J to 4 bases, leaving 8 bases not matched to a gene. The CDR3 region has the DNA TGTGCCAGCAGGGGGCGACAGGGAAGCACCGGGGAGCTGTTTTTT. It is translated as CASRGRQGSTGELFF.

This chain joins TRBV6-6 and TRBJ2-3, with 10 bases aligning to TRBD2. V was pared by 10 bases and J by 6 bases, with 10 bases of the junction left unmatched. Germline values: CDR1 MNHNY, CDR2 SVGAGI (reference sequence). The CDR3 is made up of 14 amino acids. CDR3 sequence: CATQSGGARDTQYF. The DNA of the CDR3 is TGTGCCACTCAAAGCGGGGGGGCCAGGGATACGCAGTATTTT.

This sequence joins TRBV5-1 and TRBJ2-3, with D possibly being TRBD2 (6 bases). The length of the CDR3 is 15 residues. Trimming shortened V by 5 bases and J by 2 bases, and 15 bases separated the two germline ends. CDR1 and CDR2 from the germline V gene are SGHRS and YFSETQ. The CDR3 DNA reads TGCGCCAGCAGGGGCGGGGTGACCCCCACAGATACGCAGTATTTT. Translated, it gives CASRGGVTPTDTQYF. Filled out from reference TRBV5-1 and TRBJ2-3, the complete variable domain reads KAGVTQTPRYLIKTRGQQVTLSCSPISGHRSVSWYQQTPGQGLQFLFEYFSETQRNKGNFPGRFSGRQFSNSRSEMNVSTLELGDSALYLCASRGGVTPTDTQYFGPGTRLTVL.

The chain joins TRBV29-1 to TRBJ1-1; D is unclear. V was cut by 6 bases and J by 0 bases, with 11 bases left in between. In germline, CDR1 is SQVTM, CDR2 ANQGSEA. This CDR3 region has 13 residues. CDR3 DNA sequence: TGCAGCGTCGCGGGTCACTTGAACACTGAAGCTTTCTTT. This gives the protein CSVAGHLNTEAFF.

CDR3 DNA sequence: TGTGCCAGCAGAAAATCCTCGAACAGGGGAGATACGCAGTATTTT. Translating it yields CASRKSSNRGDTQYF. The chain links TRBV7-9 to TRBJ2-3, with 7 bases that match TRBD1. In germline, CDR1 is SEHNR, CDR2 FQNEAQ (reference sequence). With 6 bases clipped from V and 5 bases from J, the junction kept 11 bases outside the gene matches. The CDR3 loop spans 15 amino acids.

The chain employs TRBV5-1 and TRBJ2-1; possible D gene TRBD1, 7 bases. The germline V gene encodes CDR1 SGHRS and CDR2 YFSETQ. V was pared by 3 bases and J by 8 bases, with 24 bases between. This CDR3 spans 17 amino acids. The chain's CDR3 is CASSSAPGQLGEDEQFF. As DNA, the CDR3 is TGCGCCAGCAGCTCGGCCCCGGGACAGCTTGGGGAGGATGAGCAGTTCTTC.

The rearrangement uses TRBV4-1 and TRBJ1-2; 7 positions match TRBD1. V lost 2 bases to trimming and J lost 2 bases; unmatched junction nucleotides: 8. Per germline, CDR1 MGHRA and CDR2 YSYEKL. This CDR3 is 16 amino acids long. CDR3 residues: CASSQSSGTANYGYTF. In DNA form, the CDR3 reads TGCGCCAGCAGCCAATCTTCCGGGACAGCAAACTATGGCTACACCTTC.

The CDR3 DNA sequence: TGTGCCAGCAGTGGGTTCAGGGCAAATAACTATGGCTACACCTTC. Protein sequence: CASSGFRANNYGYTF. V is TRBV2 and J is TRBJ1-2; a weak D match, TRBD1 (5 bases). CDR1 and CDR2 from the germline V gene are SNHLY and FYNNEI. Deletions cut 4 bases from V and 1 base from J, with 13 bases between. The CDR3 is made up of 15 amino acids. The whole variable domain, remainder taken from reference TRBV2 and TRBJ1-2, is EPEVTQTPSHQVTQMGQEVILRCVPISNHLYFYWYRQILGQKVEFLVSFYNNEISEKSEIFDDQFSVERPDGSNFTLKIRSTKLEDSAMYFCASSGFRANNYGYTFGSGTRLTVV.

The gene calls are TRBV27 and TRBJ1-1, with 8 bases identical to TRBD1. CDR1 is MNHEY and CDR2 is SMNVEV in the germline V gene (reference sequence). With V trimmed by 6 bases and J by 5 bases, 17 bases remained unmatched. The CDR3 is 17 residues long. The CDR3 here is CASRTLGWGGDRTEAFF. In nucleotides, the CDR3 is TGTGCCAGCAGAACACTGGGGTGGGGTGGGGACAGGACTGAAGCTTTCTTT.